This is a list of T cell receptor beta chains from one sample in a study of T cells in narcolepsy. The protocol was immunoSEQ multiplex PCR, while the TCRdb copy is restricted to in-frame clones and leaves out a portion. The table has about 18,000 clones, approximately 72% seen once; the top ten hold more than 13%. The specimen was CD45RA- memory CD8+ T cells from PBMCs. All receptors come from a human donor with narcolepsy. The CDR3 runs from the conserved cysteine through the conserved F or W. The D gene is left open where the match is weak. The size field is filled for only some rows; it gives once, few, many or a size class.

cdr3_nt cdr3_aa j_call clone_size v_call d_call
TGTGCCAGCAGTTCTAACCCCCCCCCTGAAGCTTTCTTT CASSSNPPPEAFF TRBJ1-1 . TRBV7-9 .
TGCGCCAGCAGCCAAGTAGGCGCATGGGGTTTGGGGCAGTTCTTC CASSQVGAWGLGQFF TRBJ2-1 . TRBV4-1 .
TGTGCCAGCAGTTACTCCCCCACGGGAAATTCCTACGAGCAGTACTTC CASSYSPTGNSYEQYF TRBJ2-7 . TRBV6-6 .
TGTGCCAGTAGTATTGGTAGGGGAACCTACGAGCAGTACTTC CASSIGRGTYEQYF TRBJ2-7 . TRBV19 .
TGTGCCAGCAGCCCTTCGGGACAGGGGCGGATCGGCTACACCTTC CASSPSGQGRIGYTF TRBJ1-2 few TRBV14 TRBD1
TGTGCCAGCAGATCCCTCGGACCGGGACAGGGCTTCGTAAATGAGCAGTTCTTC CASRSLGPGQGFVNEQFF TRBJ2-1 . TRBV13 TRBD1
TGTGCCAGCAGTGATCGGGCCGAGCAGTACTTC CASSDRAEQYF TRBJ2-7 few TRBV25-1 .
TGTGCCAGCAGTGTCCCAGACAGGGGCTCACCCTACGAGCAGTACTTC CASSVPDRGSPYEQYF TRBJ2-7 . TRBV2 TRBD1
TGCAGCTCTTACACCGGGACAGGGAACACTGAAGCTTTCTTT CSSYTGTGNTEAFF TRBJ1-1 . TRBV29-1 TRBD1
TGTGCCAGCAGCTTGCCCGACAGGGGGATATACGAGCAGTACTTC CASSLPDRGIYEQYF TRBJ2-7 few TRBV5-4 TRBD1
TGTGCCAGCAGCTCGGACAGGGCCCCCTACAATGAGCAGTTCTTC CASSSDRAPYNEQFF TRBJ2-1 . TRBV5-6 TRBD1
TGTGCCAGCAGCCAGGAAACAGGGGGCGCAGGGGGAAACACCATATATTTT CASSQETGGAGGNTIYF TRBJ1-3 . TRBV4-2 TRBD1
TGTGCCAGCAGCCCAGCAGGGGAAAAACTGTTTTTT CASSPAGEKLFF TRBJ1-4 . TRBV4-1 .
TGTGCAAGTCGCATCGTCCCGGGACTAGCGGGGACTACAAATGAGCAGTTCTTC CASRIVPGLAGTTNEQFF TRBJ2-1 . TRBV12-2 .
TGTGCCAGCAGTTTGACAGGGGGCTCCGGGGAGCTGTTTTTT CASSLTGGSGELFF TRBJ2-2 . TRBV5-6 TRBD1
TGTGCCAGCAGTTACTCTGCCGGCAGGGAGTACAATGAGCAGTTCTTC CASSYSAGREYNEQFF TRBJ2-1 few TRBV6-5 .
TGCGCCAGCAGCTCGGGGCCGTGGGCAGGGGATTTTTCCTTC CASSSGPWAGDFSF TRBJ1-2 . TRBV4-1 .
TGTGCCAGTAGTATCTACAGGGGGTACGGAAACACCATATATTTT CASSIYRGYGNTIYF TRBJ1-3 . TRBV19 TRBD1
TGTGCCAGCAGTTTATTTCTCTCCAGAGCAGATACGCAGTATTTT CASSLFLSRADTQYF TRBJ2-3 . TRBV28 .
TGCGCCAGCAGTGAGGGAGGGTTGCCTGAAGCTTTCTTT CASSEGGLPEAFF TRBJ1-1 . TRBV10-1 .
TGTGCCAGCAGCCTAGGGGTTGGGGCCTACGAGCAGTACTTC CASSLGVGAYEQYF TRBJ2-7 . TRBV7-3 .
TGTGCCACCGGGGGGACTAGCGGGAGTGATACGCAGTATTTT CATGGTSGSDTQYF TRBJ2-3 . TRBV10-3 TRBD2
TGTGCCAGCAGCTTAGGCGGGGGGGCGTTTGAGCAGTTCTTC CASSLGGGAFEQFF TRBJ2-1 . TRBV11-3 TRBD2
TGTGCCAGCAGTCAAAGCCTAGCGGGAGGGCCGGGCACCGGGGAGCTGTTTTTT CASSQSLAGGPGTGELFF TRBJ2-2 . TRBV27 TRBD2
TGTGCCAGCAGGGATCCCATCTCGCAGTTCTTC CASRDPISQFF TRBJ2-1 . TRBV2 .
TGTGCCAGCAGTCCGGTTCCCTCCAGGACAGGGGCCACCTACAATGAGCAGTTCTTC CASSPVPSRTGATYNEQFF TRBJ2-1 . TRBV27 TRBD1
TGTGCCAGCAGTGAAGCGACAAGGGGGCAGGCTAATGAAAAACTGTTTTTT CASSEATRGQANEKLFF TRBJ1-4 . TRBV2 TRBD1
TGCAGCGTTGATGAGTCCTACGAGCAGTACTTC CSVDESYEQYF TRBJ2-7 . TRBV29-1 .
TGTGCCAGCAGTTTGGGCGGGAGTAGCGCCTACGAGCAGTACTTC CASSLGGSSAYEQYF TRBJ2-7 . TRBV28 TRBD2
TGTGCCAGCAGCGTAACGGGAGGGGGTAATTCACCCCTCCACTTT CASSVTGGGNSPLHF TRBJ1-6 once TRBV9 .
TGCGCCAGCAGCCAAGGAGGGGCACTGGGATACAATGAGCAGTTCTTC CASSQGGALGYNEQFF TRBJ2-1 . TRBV4-1 .
TGTGCCAGCAGTGTAATGGGGGAGGCCTCCTACGAGCAGTACTTC CASSVMGEASYEQYF TRBJ2-7 . TRBV11-1 .
TGTGCCAGTAGTATGACAGGTCATAATGAGCAGTTCTTC CASSMTGHNEQFF TRBJ2-1 . TRBV19 .
TGTGCCATCAGTGAGCCGGAGTCCCTGTCACCCCTCCACTTT CAISEPESLSPLHF TRBJ1-6 . TRBV10-3 .
TGTGCCAGCAGCTTGGGACAGGAACAGTACTTC CASSLGQEQYF TRBJ2-7 large TRBV7-6 TRBD1
TGTGCCAGCACCGGCCTTCACTATGGAAACACCATATATTTT CASTGLHYGNTIYF TRBJ1-3 . TRBV6-6 .
TGTGCCAGCAGCGTAGAATCCAGCGGGGGGGCCAAGTCAGATACGCAGTATTTT CASSVESSGGAKSDTQYF TRBJ2-3 . TRBV9 TRBD2
TGTGCCAGCAGCGCAGGTGGGAGGGAAAGCACAGATACGCAGTATTTT CASSAGGRESTDTQYF TRBJ2-3 . TRBV9 TRBD2
TGTGCCAGCAGGAAACACACACCAAGGACAGGAGCTGTATCCGGAAACACCATATATTTT CASRKHTPRTGAVSGNTIYF TRBJ1-3 . TRBV28 TRBD1
TGTGCCAGCAGTGGACGCGGGAGCTCCTACGAGCAGTACTTC CASSGRGSSYEQYF TRBJ2-7 . TRBV6-1 TRBD2
TGTGCCAGCAGTGAGACTAGCGGGAGTACCTACGAGCAGTACTTC CASSETSGSTYEQYF TRBJ2-7 few TRBV6-6 TRBD2
TGTGCCAGCAGTTACGGCCAGGGGGCCTACGAGCAGTACTTC CASSYGQGAYEQYF TRBJ2-7 . TRBV6-5 TRBD1
TGTGCCAGCAGCGAGGGAGGCCAGCCCCAGCATTTT CASSEGGQPQHF TRBJ1-5 few TRBV13 .
TGTGCCAGCTCACCCGGCGACAGGGGGCAAACTGAAGCTTTCTTT CASSPGDRGQTEAFF TRBJ1-1 . TRBV18 TRBD1
TGTGCCAGCAGCGTAAGTGATCCGGGCTACGAGCAGTACTTC CASSVSDPGYEQYF TRBJ2-7 . TRBV9 .
TGTGCCAGCGGTAGCGGGGGGGCCTACGAGCAGTACTTC CASGSGGAYEQYF TRBJ2-7 . TRBV9 TRBD2
TGTGCCAGCAGTTACGGGACAGGGAGTGAAGAGACCCAGTACTTC CASSYGTGSEETQYF TRBJ2-5 few TRBV6-5 TRBD1
TGTGCCAACAGTGAAATTGGGGAGCAGCGAACAAAAGAGACCCTGTACTTC CANSEIGEQRTKETLYF TRBJ2-5 . TRBV2 .
TGTGCCATCAGTGAGTCCTCGGACTCTGCCTACGAGCAGTACTTC CAISESSDSAYEQYF TRBJ2-7 few TRBV10-3 .
TGTGCCAGCAGCTTAGGTTACTTCAATGAGCAGTTCTTC CASSLGYFNEQFF TRBJ2-1 . TRBV7-9 .
TGTGCCAGCAGTAGGACCGGGGCCAACAATGAGCAGTTCTTC CASSRTGANNEQFF TRBJ2-1 few TRBV7-9 .
TGTGCCATCAGTGAGCCCGACAGGGGAGTAGATGGTGGCTACACCTTC CAISEPDRGVDGGYTF TRBJ1-2 . TRBV10-3 TRBD1
TGTGCCAGCAGCTTGGACTCTGGCTCCTACAATGAGCAGTTCTTC CASSLDSGSYNEQFF TRBJ2-1 . TRBV5-8 .
TGTGCCAGCAGGGGTACGGGTGGGGGGTTCGACACTGAAGCTTTCTTT CASRGTGGGFDTEAFF TRBJ1-1 . TRBV11-2 .